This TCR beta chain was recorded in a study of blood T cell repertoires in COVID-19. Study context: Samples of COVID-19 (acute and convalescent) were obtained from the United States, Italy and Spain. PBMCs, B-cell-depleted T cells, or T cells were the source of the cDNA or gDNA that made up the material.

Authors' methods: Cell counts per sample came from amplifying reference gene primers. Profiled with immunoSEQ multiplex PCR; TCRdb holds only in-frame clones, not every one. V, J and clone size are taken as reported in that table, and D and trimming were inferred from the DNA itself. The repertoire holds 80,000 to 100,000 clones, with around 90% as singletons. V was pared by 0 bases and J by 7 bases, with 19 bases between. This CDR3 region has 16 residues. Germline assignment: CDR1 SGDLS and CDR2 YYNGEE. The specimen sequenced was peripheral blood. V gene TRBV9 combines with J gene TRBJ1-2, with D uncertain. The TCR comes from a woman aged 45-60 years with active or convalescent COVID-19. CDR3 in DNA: TGTGCCAGCAGCGTAGAGGCAGGCGGGAGGAATGGTGGCTACACCTTC. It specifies CASSVEAGGRNGGYTF.